This T cell receptor (beta chain) was obtained from a study of control samples from healthy donors and cancer patients. CDR1 is MRHNA, CDR2 SNTAGT, per germline. With V trimmed by 2 bases and J by 7 bases, 6 bases remained unmatched. The CDR3 is 14 residues long. The repertoire was sequenced with immunoSEQ multiplex PCR; TCRdb's copy has only in-frame clones and lacks some. The sample yields roughly 93,000 clones, 70% to 90% seen once. The specimen sequenced was PBMCs. This rearrangement joins TRBV6-4 to TRBJ2-3; 7 bases are shared with TRBD2. The receptor was isolated from a woman between 50 and 59 years old with colorectal cancer. The DNA of the CDR3 is TGTGCCAGCAGTGACAATGCGGGGGTGAATACGCAGTATTTT. Translation: CASSDNAGVNTQYF.